Below are 9 T cell receptor beta chains sequenced from a single sample in a study of early T cells in non-severe SARS-CoV-2 infection. TCRdb used MiXCR to reprocess the 5' RACE reads, holding one entry per CDR3 protein. The data contain approximately 120,000 distinct CDR3 sequences, about 16% of them singletons. The specimen was whole blood. Receptor source: an adult who was a healthcare worker with PCR-confirmed SARS-CoV-2 infection or an uninfected control (not recorded which).

This clonotype has a handful of counts. This chain connects TRBV10-2 to TRBJ2-7; D is possibly TRBD2 (7 bases). V was cut by 4 bases and J by 2 bases, with 12 bases left in between. The CDR3 extends over 14 amino acids. Germline values: CDR1 WSHSY, CDR2 SAAADI. CDR3 region: CASSVAGAPYEQYF. The DNA for the CDR3 is TGCGCCAGCAGTGTTGCGGGGGCCCCCTACGAGCAGTACTTC.

This clonotype was observed many times. The V and J genes are TRBV6-1 and TRBJ2-2; maybe TRBD2 (6 bases). CDR3 length: 15 residues. With 11 bases removed from V and 1 base from J, the gap between germline ends came to 17 bases. The germline CDR1 and CDR2 sequences are MNHNS and SASEGT. Here the CDR3 DNA reads TGTGCCTCTAAGGCGGGGACCCTGAACACCGGGGAGCTGTTTTTT. Translating it yields CASKAGTLNTGELFF.

This clonotype was found a few times. The chain combines TRBV29-1 with TRBJ1-1, with 9 bases that match TRBD1. Germline V gives CDR1 SQVTM, CDR2 ANQGSEA. The trim removed 5 bases at V and 6 bases at J, leaving 1 base unmatched. This CDR3 comprises 11 residues. CDR3 nucleotide sequence: TGCAGCGTTCGACAGGGGGCTGAAGCTTTCTTT. The encoded protein is CSVRQGAEAFF.

This clonotype was detected ten times or more. The chain has TRBV7-8 and TRBJ1-5; tentative D call: TRBD1 (6 bases). The germline V gene has CDR1 SGHVS and CDR2 FQNEAQ. Trimming pared 1 base from V and 4 bases from J, leaving 14 bases between. This CDR3 has 16 residues. CDR3 DNA sequence: TGTGCCAGCAGCTTAGAGGCGGGGGGCGGTAATCAGCCCCAGCATTTT. Translation: CASSLEAGGGNQPQHF.

This clonotype was seen repeatedly, ten times or more. This CDR3 reads CASTISGGPTEAFF. The CDR3 DNA is TGTGCCAGCACCATATCCGGGGGGCCCACTGAAGCTTTCTTT. The rearrangement joins TRBV2 to TRBJ1-1, with D maybe TRBD1 (6 bases). V was cut by 7 bases and J by 4 bases, with 16 bases left in between. Germline CDR1 and CDR2: SNHLY and FYNNEI. The CDR3 has 14 amino acids.

This clonotype appeared a few times. V gene TRBV10-3 combines with J gene TRBJ1-2; D not certain. This CDR3 has 10 amino acids. The V gene's germline CDR1 is ENHRY and CDR2 SYGVKD. V shed 6 bases and J shed 5 bases, with 4 bases lying between them. Written as DNA, the CDR3 is TGTGCCATCAGAACGTATGGCTACACCTTC. This codes for CAIRTYGYTF.

This clonotype was detected many times. This rearrangement joins TRBV9 to TRBJ1-1; D uncertain. The CDR3 totals 15 residues. The germline V and J ends were trimmed by 4 bases and 5 bases, with 18 bases remaining between them. CDR1 is SGDLS, CDR2 YYNGEE, per germline. CDR3 residues: CASSTHPDPGTEAFF. Written as DNA, the CDR3 is TGTGCCAGCAGCACTCATCCAGATCCAGGAACTGAAGCTTTCTTT. Full variable domain (missing parts from reference TRBV9 and TRBJ1-1): DSGVTQTPKHLITATGQRVTLRCSPRSGDLSVYWYQQSLDQGLQFLIQYYNGEERAKGNILERFSAQQFPDLHSELNLSSLELGDSALYFCASSTHPDPGTEAFFGQGTRLTVV.

The chain uses TRBV3-1 and TRBJ2-1; the D gene could be TRBD1 or TRBD2 (6 bases each). This CDR3 has 13 amino acids. Germline assignment: CDR1 LGHDT and CDR2 YNNKEL (reference sequence). The CDR3 nucleotides are TGTGTCAGTAGGGGGGCCCCTCAGCAGGAGCAGTTCTTC. Its translation: CVSRGAPQQEQFF.

The V call is TRBV15, the J call TRBJ2-3; D remains unclear. Trimming stripped 1 base from V and 2 bases from J, with 7 bases between. Germline V gives CDR1 LNHNV, CDR2 YYDKDF (reference sequence). The CDR3 runs 14 residues. In DNA form, the CDR3 reads TGTGCCACCAGCAGAGGGGTCATCACAGATACGCAGTATTTT. Protein: CATSRGVITDTQYF. Supplemented by reference TRBV15 and TRBJ2-3, the full variable domain reads DAMVIQNPRYQVTQFGKPVTLSCSQTLNHNVMYWYQQKSSQAPKLLFHYYDKDFNNEADTPDNFQSRRPNTSFCFLDIRSPGLGDTAMYLCATSRGVITDTQYFGPGTRLTVL.